This record concerns one TCR beta chain sequence. There is no known antigen for this receptor. Base qualities were left out, and no much larger clone turns up one base away. Each collaborating institution followed its own protocols to collect whole blood in K2EDTA tubes. For TCRbeta analysis, collaborator samples were shipped as frozen whole blood, as isolated PBMCs, or as DNA extracted from either sample type. This specimen belongs to a study of blood T cell repertoires in COVID-19 (TCRdb year 2020). For context, the study as a whole: Samples covering the acute and convalescent phases of COVID-19 were provided by collaborators in the United States, Italy and Spain. HLA class I and class II types, where available, came from metadata supplied by the sample provider rather than from assay-based typing. The repertoires were released in a freely available public database intended as a resource for research on the immune response to SARS-CoV-2. Samples were obtained from the ongoing ImmuneRACE study (first 160 participants) and from over 1,000 subjects provided by 6 global collaborators. The sample metadata nearly always contained a de-identified subject ID, COVID-19 status, age in years and sex. Subjects who had been exposed to COVID-19, were actively infected with it, or had recovered from it provided the deeply sampled blood TCRbeta repertoires that made up the dataset. The material from the prospective study consisted of cDNA or gDNA derived from T cells, B-cell-depleted T cells, or PBMCs. Study-wide conclusions, independent of this receptor: Clinical and demographic metadata were provided uncurated, with the amount varying by source and participant.

The V and J ends are trimmed by 7 bases and 7 bases, leaving 20 bases between them. The CDR3 holds 15 amino acids from the cysteine to the phenylalanine. The DNA shown is the 45-base CDR3, in frame from base 1. The germline V gene supplies CDR1 MDHEN and CDR2 SYDVKM. The immunoSEQ Assay, a bias-controlled multiplex PCR, was used to amplify TCRbeta CDR3 regions from genomic DNA. The original methods were these. Nucleated cell counts per sample were estimated from amplification of reference gene primers within the assay. To quantify the absolute abundance of each unique TCRbeta CDR3 rearrangement, sequence reads were collapsed and filtered. For each sample, productive Simpson clonality was calculated as the square root of Simpson's diversity index across productive rearrangements. The clones in this table, taken by TCRdb from immuneACCESS, are in-frame only. Not every clone is retained; where verified, under half of the shortfall comes from an unresolved V gene, and the cause of the rest is unknown. That table supplies the V and J calls and clone size; D and trimming were determined from the DNA. The sample contains under 150,000 clones, 81% of them found a single time. The leading ten clones occupy roughly 1.4% of the sample.

This clonotype was obtained from a man over 45 with acute or convalescent COVID-19. The sequencing input was peripheral blood. The chain is made from TRBV28 and TRBJ1-5, with a tentative D gene TRBD1 over 5 matching bases. The CDR3 region has the sequence CASTYIRVSGQPQHF. The DNA is as follows: TGTGCCAGCACCTATATCAGGGTTTCAGGCCAGCCCCAGCATTTT.